This record concerns one TCR beta chain sequence. Its target antigen remains unknown. Within one base of it there is no much larger clone, and no base qualities were kept. Each collaborating institution followed its own protocols to collect whole blood in K2EDTA tubes. For TCRbeta analysis, collaborators shipped samples as frozen whole blood, isolated PBMCs, or DNA extracted from either of those sample types. TCRbeta CDR3 regions were amplified from genomic DNA using the immunoSEQ Assay, a bias-controlled multiplex PCR. In the source study's methods: The number of nucleated cells in each sample was estimated from the amplification of reference gene primers within the assay. To quantify the absolute abundance of each unique TCRbeta CDR3 rearrangement, sequence reads were collapsed and filtered. Productive Simpson clonality was computed per sample as the square root of Simpson's diversity index over productive rearrangements. Sourced from immuneACCESS, this table was stored by TCRdb with only in-frame sequences that have V and J called. A share of the clones is absent; for the studies checked, an unresolved V gene accounts for under half, and the remainder has no known explanation. V and J calls plus clone size are reproduced from that table; the DNA served to infer D and trimming. This sample has about 36,000 clones in its table, and 65% to 80% of those were observed once. The ten largest clones take up 1.5% to 2% of the sample.

These data originate in a study of blood T cell repertoires in COVID-19 (dated by TCRdb to 2018 to 2021). The study in broad terms: The collaborator samples originated in the United States, Italy and Spain and spanned the acute and convalescent phases of COVID-19. The samples were drawn from two sources: the first 160 participants of the ongoing ImmuneRACE study, and some 1,300 subjects contributed by 6 global collaborators. The material from the prospective study consisted of cDNA or gDNA derived from T cells, B-cell-depleted T cells, or PBMCs. Subjects who had been exposed to COVID-19, were actively infected with it, or had recovered from it provided the deeply sampled blood TCRbeta repertoires that made up the dataset. Where available, HLA class I and class II types were taken from metadata supplied by the sample provider and were not determined by assay-based typing. The repertoires were made available in a free public database intended to serve as a resource for research on the immune response to SARS-CoV-2. The sample metadata nearly always contained a de-identified subject ID, COVID-19 status, age in years and sex. On the study overall, not on this receptor specifically: The quantity of clinical and demographic metadata differed by source and by participant and was supplied without curation.

The CDR3 sequence holds 14 residues, the cysteine and phenylalanine included. Here the CDR3 DNA is all that survives: 42 bases in frame from base 1. V loses 4 bases at its end and J loses 4 bases; junction bases beyond the gene matches: 3. CDR1 and CDR2, looked up from the germline V gene, are SGDLS and YYNGEE. This receptor chain uses TRBV9 and TRBJ2-5; TRBD2 aligns with 11 central bases. Sequencing was done on a sample of peripheral blood. This sequence was found in a man between 60 and 75 years old with active COVID-19. The DNA is TGTGCCAGCAGCCCAGGACTAGCGGGAGAGACCCAGTACTTC. It translates as CASSPGLAGETQYF.